This TCR beta chain was captured in a study of T-cell reconstitution after alpha-beta-depleted transplantation in children. Findings of the study overall: For some patients, TCRbeta diversity was high at day 60 because of recipient T cells and thymic progenitors that survived. About two months after transplant, alpha-beta T cells reportedly came from several hundred expanded graft clones. The authors attributed T-cell counts and diversity one year after transplant mostly to newly produced T cells.

V was clipped by 2 bases and J by 0 bases, with 18 bases between them. The CDR3 covers 18 residues. Looked up from germline, CDR1 is SGHRS and CDR2 is YFSETQ. Remarks on this clonotype: Its target is unknown.

The TCRbeta library was prepared with unique molecular identifiers. MiXCR, applied by TCRdb to the PCR reads, yields one record per CDR3 protein. The table has 700,000 to 850,000 distinct CDR3 sequences, 15% to 20% seen once. The sequence was collected from a male patient aged 10-17 years who had a stem cell transplant for acute lymphoblastic leukemia, so the T cells may come from the graft donor. The chain combines TRBV5-1 with TRBJ2-1; D may be TRBD2 (7 bases). The sequencing used PBMCs, mostly from graft donor cells, collected 360 days after TCRalphabeta/CD19-depleted stem cell transplant. The CDR3 region has the DNA TGCGCCAGCAGCTTTAGAAGTAGAGCGGGACACTCCTACAATGAGCAGTTCTTC. It is translated as CASSFRSRAGHSYNEQFF.